This TCR beta chain was identified in a study of T cell responses to AZD1222 COVID-19 vaccine. Study-level information: Doses given second, at about 4 or about 12 weeks, were pooled.

General study results and limits: Spike-specific TCR depth and breadth grew after two AZD1222 doses.

V lost 5 bases to trimming and J lost 3 bases, with 11 bases between them. The germline gives CDR1 LNHDA, CDR2 SQIVND (reference sequence). This CDR3 comprises 13 residues. Here immunoSEQ multiplex PCR was the method, and the copy in TCRdb shows in-frame clones only, minus some. The table has 120,000 or so clones, around 92% seen once. In the case of this clone: Its antigen is unidentified.

The specimen comprised peripheral blood, sampled on day 0 of AZD1222 vaccination. This TCR derives from an adult in good health. The chain employs TRBV19 and TRBJ2-7, with D unclear. CDR3 residues: CASSSASYYEQYF. In DNA, the CDR3 is TGTGCCAGTAGTTCAGCCAGTTACTACGAGCAGTACTTC.